This T cell receptor (beta chain) was documented in a study of blood T cells in healthy people across ages. The study recruited healthy Caucasian donors from Russia who were aged about 6 to 90. Findings of the study overall: Relative to aged donors, long-lived donors carried more naive CD4+ cells and displayed higher diversity.

This clonotype turned up a few times. As yet, its antigen is unknown. Alongside a J-beta primer mix, a sample-barcoded 5' primer served in a second PCR lasting about 7 to 11 cycles. Each CDR3 protein is one row after TCRdb ran MiXCR on the 5' RACE reads. The table has some 1.1 million distinct CDR3 sequences, more than 30% seen once; the top ten hold over 10%. Germline V gene data show CDR1 as SNHLY and CDR2 as FYNNEI. The ends were cut back, 4 bases at V and 4 bases at J, with 13 bases in the middle. CDR3 size: 14 residues. This receptor was taken from a man aged 18 to 30 in good health. Sequencing was carried out using blood. J is TRBJ1-2 and V is TRBV2; perhaps TRBD1 as D (5 bases). CDR3 bases: TGTGCCAGCAGTGTAGACAGTCAATCCTATGGCTACACCTTC. It codes for CASSVDSQSYGYTF.